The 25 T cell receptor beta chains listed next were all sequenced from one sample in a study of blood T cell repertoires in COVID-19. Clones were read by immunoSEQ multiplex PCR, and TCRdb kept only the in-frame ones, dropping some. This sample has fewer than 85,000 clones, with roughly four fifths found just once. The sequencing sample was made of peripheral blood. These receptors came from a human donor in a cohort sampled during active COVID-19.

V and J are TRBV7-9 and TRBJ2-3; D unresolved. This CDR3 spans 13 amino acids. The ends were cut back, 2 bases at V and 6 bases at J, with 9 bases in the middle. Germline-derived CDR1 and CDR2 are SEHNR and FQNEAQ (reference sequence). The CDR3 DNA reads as TGTGCCAGCAGCTTACAGTCAACCGATACGCAGTATTTT. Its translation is CASSLQSTDTQYF.

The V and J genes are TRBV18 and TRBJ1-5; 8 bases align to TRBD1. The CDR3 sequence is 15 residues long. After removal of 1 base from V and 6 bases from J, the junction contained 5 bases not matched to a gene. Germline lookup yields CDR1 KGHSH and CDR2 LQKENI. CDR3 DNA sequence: TGTGCCAGCTCACCACAGGGACAGGTCAGTCAGCCCCAGCATTTT. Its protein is CASSPQGQVSQPQHF.

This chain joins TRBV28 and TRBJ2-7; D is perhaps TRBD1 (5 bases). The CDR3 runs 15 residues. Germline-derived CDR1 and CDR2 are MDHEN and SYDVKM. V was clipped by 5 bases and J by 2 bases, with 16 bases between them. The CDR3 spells CASSETDRPTYEQYF. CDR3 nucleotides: TGTGCCAGCAGTGAGACTGACAGACCCACCTACGAGCAGTACTTC. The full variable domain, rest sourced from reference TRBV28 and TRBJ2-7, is DVKVTQSSRYLVKRTGEKVFLECVQDMDHENMFWYRQDPGLGLRLIYFSYDVKMKEKGDIPEGYSVSREKKERFSLILESASTNQTSMYLCASSETDRPTYEQYFGPGTRLTVT.

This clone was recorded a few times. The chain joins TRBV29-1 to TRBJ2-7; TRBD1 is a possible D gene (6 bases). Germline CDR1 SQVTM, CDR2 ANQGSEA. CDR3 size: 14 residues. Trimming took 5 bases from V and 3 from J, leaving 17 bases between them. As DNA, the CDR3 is TGCAGCGTTCGGAGTGGACAGAGACACTACGAGCAGTACTTC. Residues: CSVRSGQRHYEQYF.

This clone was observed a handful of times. The CDR3 DNA sequence: TGTGCCAGCAGTTCGTCGTCCGGGGAGCTGTTTTTT. It yields the protein CASSSSSGELFF. The J gene is TRBJ2-2, the V gene TRBV27; D is unclear. Germline CDR1 MNHEY, CDR2 SMNVEV (reference sequence). The germline V and J ends were trimmed by 4 bases and 6 bases, with 6 bases remaining between them. CDR3 size: 12 residues.

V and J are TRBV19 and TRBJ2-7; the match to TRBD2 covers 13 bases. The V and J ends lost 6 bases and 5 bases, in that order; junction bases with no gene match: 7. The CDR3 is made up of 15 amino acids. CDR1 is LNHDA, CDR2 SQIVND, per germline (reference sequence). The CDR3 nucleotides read TGTGCCAGTAGCACTAGCGGGGGGGCCGTGAACGAGCAGTACTTC. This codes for CASSTSGGAVNEQYF.

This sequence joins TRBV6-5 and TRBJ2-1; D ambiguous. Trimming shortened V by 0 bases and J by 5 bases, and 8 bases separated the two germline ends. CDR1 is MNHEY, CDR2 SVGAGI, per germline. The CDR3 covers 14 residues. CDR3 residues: CASSYSKLNNEQFF. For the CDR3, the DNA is TGTGCCAGCAGTTACTCGAAACTGAACAATGAGCAGTTCTTC.

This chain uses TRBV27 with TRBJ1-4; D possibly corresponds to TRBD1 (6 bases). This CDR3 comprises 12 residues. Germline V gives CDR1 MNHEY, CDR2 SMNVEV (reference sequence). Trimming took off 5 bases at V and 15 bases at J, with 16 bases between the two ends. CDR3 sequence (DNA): TGTGCCAGCAGTCCGACAGGTTTCAGGTTGTTTTTT. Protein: CASSPTGFRLFF.

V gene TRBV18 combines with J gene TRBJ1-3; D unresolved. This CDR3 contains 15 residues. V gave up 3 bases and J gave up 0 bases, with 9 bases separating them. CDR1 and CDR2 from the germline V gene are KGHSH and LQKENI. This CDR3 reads CASSPVTDSGNTIYF. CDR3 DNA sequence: TGTGCCAGCTCACCGGTTACAGACTCTGGAAACACCATATATTTT.

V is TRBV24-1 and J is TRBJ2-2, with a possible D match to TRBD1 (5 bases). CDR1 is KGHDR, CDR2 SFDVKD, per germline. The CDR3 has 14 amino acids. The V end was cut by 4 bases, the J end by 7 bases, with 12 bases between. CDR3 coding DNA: TGTGCCACCAGTGAGTCAGGGAAAATCGGGGAGCTGTTTTTT. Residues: CATSESGKIGELFF.

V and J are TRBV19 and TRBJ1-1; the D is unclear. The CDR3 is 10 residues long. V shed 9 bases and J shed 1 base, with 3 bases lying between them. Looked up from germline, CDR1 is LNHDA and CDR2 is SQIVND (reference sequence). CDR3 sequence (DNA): TGTGCCAGCCGGAACACTGAAGCTTTCTTT. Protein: CASRNTEAFF.

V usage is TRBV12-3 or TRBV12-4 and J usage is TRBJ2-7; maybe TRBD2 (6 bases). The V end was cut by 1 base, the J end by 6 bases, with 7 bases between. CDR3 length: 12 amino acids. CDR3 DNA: TGTGCCAGCAGTTTAGGGCGGGGCGAGCAGTACTTC. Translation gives CASSLGRGEQYF.

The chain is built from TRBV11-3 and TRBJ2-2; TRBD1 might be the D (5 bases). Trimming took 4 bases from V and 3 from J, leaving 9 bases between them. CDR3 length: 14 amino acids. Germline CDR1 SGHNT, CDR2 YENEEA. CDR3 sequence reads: CASSWGSYTGELFF. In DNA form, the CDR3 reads TGTGCCAGCAGCTGGGGCTCCTACACCGGGGAGCTGTTTTTT.

This CDR3 reads CASRGGRWVGGETQYF. The CDR3 DNA sequence: TGTGCCAGCAGGGGAGGACGTTGGGTGGGAGGGGAGACCCAGTACTTC. The rearrangement links TRBV28 to TRBJ2-5; 7 positions match TRBD2. CDR1 MDHEN and CDR2 SYDVKM come from the germline V gene. V dropped 6 bases and J dropped 5; count of bases not matched to a gene: 15. The length of the CDR3 is 16 residues. Filled out from reference TRBV28 and TRBJ2-5, the complete variable domain reads DVKVTQSSRYLVKRTGEKVFLECVQDMDHENMFWYRQDPGLGLRLIYFSYDVKMKEKGDIPEGYSVSREKKERFSLILESASTNQTSMYLCASRGGRWVGGETQYFGPGTRLLVL.

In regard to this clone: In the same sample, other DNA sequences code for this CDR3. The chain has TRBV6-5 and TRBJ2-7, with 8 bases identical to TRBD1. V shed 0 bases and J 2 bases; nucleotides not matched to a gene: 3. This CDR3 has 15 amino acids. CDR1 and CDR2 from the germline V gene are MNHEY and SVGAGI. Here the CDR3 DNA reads TGTGCCAGCAGTTACTCCGGGACAGGCACCTACGAGCAGTACTTC. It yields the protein CASSYSGTGTYEQYF.

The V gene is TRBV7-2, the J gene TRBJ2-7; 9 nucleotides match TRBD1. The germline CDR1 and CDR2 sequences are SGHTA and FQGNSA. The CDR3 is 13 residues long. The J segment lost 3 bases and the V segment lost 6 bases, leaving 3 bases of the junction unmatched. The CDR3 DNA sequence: TGTGCCAGCAGAATGACAGGGGGCTACGAGCAGTACTTC. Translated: CASRMTGGYEQYF.

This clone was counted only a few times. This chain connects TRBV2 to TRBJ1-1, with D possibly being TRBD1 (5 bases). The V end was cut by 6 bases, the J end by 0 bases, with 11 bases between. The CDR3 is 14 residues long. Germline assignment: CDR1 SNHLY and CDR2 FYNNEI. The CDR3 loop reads CASSLGQLNTEAFF. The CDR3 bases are TGTGCCAGCAGCCTGGGGCAGTTGAACACTGAAGCTTTCTTT.

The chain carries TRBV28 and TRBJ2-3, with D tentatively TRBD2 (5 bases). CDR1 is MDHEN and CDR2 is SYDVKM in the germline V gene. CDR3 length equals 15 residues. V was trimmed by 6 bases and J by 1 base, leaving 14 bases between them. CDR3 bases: TGTGCCAGCAGCCCTCTTGGAGGAGGCACAGATACGCAGTATTTT. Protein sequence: CASSPLGGGTDTQYF.

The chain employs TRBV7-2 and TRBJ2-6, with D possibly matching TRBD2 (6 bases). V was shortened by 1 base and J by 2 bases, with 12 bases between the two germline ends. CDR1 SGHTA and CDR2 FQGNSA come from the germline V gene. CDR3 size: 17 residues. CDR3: CASSLEGGLAGANVLTF. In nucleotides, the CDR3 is TGTGCCAGCAGCTTAGAAGGAGGGTTGGCTGGGGCCAACGTCCTGACTTTC. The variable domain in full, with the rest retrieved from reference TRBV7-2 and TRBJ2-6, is GAGVSQSPSNKVTEKGKDVELRCDPISGHTALYWYRQSLGQGLEFLIYFQGNSAPDKSGLPSDRFSAERTGGSVSTLTIQRTQQEDSAVYLCASSLEGGLAGANVLTFGAGSRLTVL.

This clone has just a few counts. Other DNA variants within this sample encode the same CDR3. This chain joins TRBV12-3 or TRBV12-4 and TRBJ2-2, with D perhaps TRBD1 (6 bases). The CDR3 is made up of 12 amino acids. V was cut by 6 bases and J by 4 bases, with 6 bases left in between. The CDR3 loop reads CASRDSTGELFF. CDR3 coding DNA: TGTGCCAGCAGGGACAGCACCGGGGAGCTGTTTTTT.

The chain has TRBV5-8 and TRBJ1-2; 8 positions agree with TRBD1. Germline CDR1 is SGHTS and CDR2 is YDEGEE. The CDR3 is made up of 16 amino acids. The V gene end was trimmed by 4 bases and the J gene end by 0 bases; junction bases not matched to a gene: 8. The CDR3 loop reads CASSTPDRGANYGYTF. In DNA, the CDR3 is TGTGCCAGCAGCACCCCAGACAGGGGTGCTAACTATGGCTACACCTTC.

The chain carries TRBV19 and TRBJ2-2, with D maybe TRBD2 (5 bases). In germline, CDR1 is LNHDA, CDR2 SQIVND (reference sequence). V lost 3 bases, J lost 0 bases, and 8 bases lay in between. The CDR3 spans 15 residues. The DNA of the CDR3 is TGTGCCAGTAGTATCCTCGGGACGAACACCGGGGAGCTGTTTTTT. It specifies CASSILGTNTGELFF. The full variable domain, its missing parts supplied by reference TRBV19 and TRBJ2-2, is DGGITQSPKYLFRKEGQNVTLSCEQNLNHDAMYWYRQDPGQGLRLIYYSQIVNDFQKGDIAEGYSVSREKKESFPLTVTSAQKNPTAFYLCASSILGTNTGELFFGEGSRLTVL.

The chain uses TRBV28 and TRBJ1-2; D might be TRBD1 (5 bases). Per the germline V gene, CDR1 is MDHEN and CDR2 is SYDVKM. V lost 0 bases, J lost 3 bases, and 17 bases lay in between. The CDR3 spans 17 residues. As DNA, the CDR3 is TGTGCCAGCAGTTTATGGAGGCAGGGCAGAGGTGACTATGGCTACACCTTC. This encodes CASSLWRQGRGDYGYTF.

The CDR3 DNA follows: TGTGCCAGTAGTATTCCCGGTGGGGCCAACGTCCTGACTTTC. It encodes CASSIPGGANVLTF. The chain employs TRBV19 and TRBJ2-6; D gene ambiguous. This CDR3 contains 14 residues. Trimming removed 3 bases from V and 3 bases from J, with 6 bases in between. Germline CDR1 and CDR2: LNHDA and SQIVND (reference sequence).

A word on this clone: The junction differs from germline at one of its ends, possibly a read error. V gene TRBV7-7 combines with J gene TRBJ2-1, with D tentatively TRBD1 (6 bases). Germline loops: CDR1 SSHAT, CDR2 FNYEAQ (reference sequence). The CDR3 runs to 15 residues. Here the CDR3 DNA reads TGTGCTAGCAGCTTAGAGAGTAGCAGGGGACATGAGCAGTTCTTC. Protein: CASSLESSRGHEQFF.